This TCR beta chain was observed in a study of cytomegalovirus exposure and HLA in healthy donors. Whole-study context: T cells numbering around 180 million yielded fewer than 140 million unique TCR beta sequences in an earlier analysis.

Study outcomes and limitations: As a later analysis revealed, most CMV-associated TCR beta chains appeared HLA-restricted. Specific recognition of CMV antigens was confirmed in vitro for a few chains (all CMV-associated). V- and J-gene trimming in TCR beta was tied to a missense DCLRE1C variant by an analysis performed later.

Details on this clone: What it binds is not known.

13 Jbeta primers and 60 Vbeta primers were used for the PCR. The assay was immunoSEQ multiplex PCR, and TCRdb's table has in-frame clones only and misses some. Among some 140,000 clones listed, approximately 80% were seen once. Between the trimmed V and J ends, which lost 1 base and 1 base, there was a span of 9 bases. CDR3 length: 14 amino acids. Germline CDR1 and CDR2: SGHKS and YYEKEE (reference sequence). This chain uses TRBV5-5 with TRBJ2-7; possible D gene TRBD2, 5 bases. The source of this sequence is a man aged 25-45 years in good health and CMV-seronegative. Sequencing input: PBMCs. The CDR3 reads CASSLTGNSYEQYF. The CDR3 DNA reads TGTGCCAGCAGCTTGACCGGGAATTCCTACGAGCAGTACTTC.